The 10 T cell receptor beta chains in this list originate from one sample, sequenced in a study of PD-L1 blockade in urothelial cancer. Time point denoted: peripheral blood 6 weeks after treatment start. This table comes from immunoSEQ multiplex PCR, and its TCRdb copy is limited to in-frame clones, with some not included. The sample includes around 100,000 clones, 75% to 95% of them seen just once. The material was PBMCs, obtained around atezolizumab (anti-PD-L1) treatment. These TCRs come from a man between 60 and 75 years old with urothelial cancer.

The chain joins TRBV7-2 to TRBJ1-1; D is unresolved. The V end lost 4 bases, the J end lost 4 bases, and 10 bases lay between the germline ends. There are 13 residues in the CDR3. The germline gives CDR1 SGHTA, CDR2 FQGNSA. This CDR3 is CASSSRYGTEAFF. In nucleotides, the CDR3 is TGTGCCAGCAGCTCCCGGTATGGCACTGAAGCTTTCTTT.

Note on this clone: The germline gene is not matched at one end of the junction; a read error may be the cause. The J gene is TRBJ2-7, the V gene TRBV18; 7 nucleotides line up with TRBD2. Germline lookup yields CDR1 KGHSH and CDR2 LQKENI. The length of the CDR3 is 15 residues. The CDR3, as DNA: TGTGCCAGCTCGCCACCGGGACTACCTTCCTACGAGCAGTACTTC. Its translation is CASSPPGLPSYEQYF.

The chain employs TRBV4-2 and TRBJ2-1; 9 nucleotides line up with TRBD2. This CDR3 is built from 16 residues. The germline gives CDR1 LGHNA, CDR2 YNFKEQ. V was clipped by 5 bases and J by 6 bases; unmatched bases: 11. Here the CDR3 reads CASSKGWREGVNEQFF. Written as DNA, the CDR3 is TGTGCCAGCAGCAAGGGGTGGCGGGAGGGGGTCAATGAGCAGTTCTTC.

The chain recombines TRBV30 with TRBJ2-4; TRBD2 might be the D (6 bases). V lost 4 bases and J 6 bases, leaving 13 bases between the germline ends. The CDR3 spans 13 residues. CDR1 and CDR2 (germline): GTSNPN, SVGIG (reference sequence). The CDR3 spells CAWTSGVGNIQYF. CDR3 in DNA: TGTGCCTGGACTTCGGGGGTAGGAAACATTCAGTACTTC.

The rearrangement uses TRBV4-3 and TRBJ1-2; D not resolved. This CDR3 is built from 13 residues. V was cut by 1 base and J by 2 bases, with 5 bases left in between. Germline V gene data show CDR1 as LGHNA and CDR2 as YSLEER. CDR3 nucleotides: TGCGCCAGCAGCCAAGGGAGAAACTATGGCTACACCTTC. It encodes CASSQGRNYGYTF.

The chain uses TRBV6-6 and TRBJ2-7, with 8 positions matching TRBD1. Germline values: CDR1 MNHNY, CDR2 SVGAGI (reference sequence). J lost 3 bases, V lost 4 bases, and 2 bases had no gene match. The length of the CDR3 is 13 residues. The CDR3 reads CASSSQGGYEQYF. For the CDR3, the DNA is TGTGCCAGCAGTTCACAGGGGGGCTACGAGCAGTACTTC.

The chain links TRBV21-1 to TRBJ2-3; no check of the table's D call, TRBD2, against the DNA was made. TRBV21-1 is recorded as a pseudogene. This CDR3 contains 19 residues. CDR3 amino acids: CASSASGTSGGQSTDTQYF. The CDR3 nucleotides read TGTGCCAGCAGCGCCTCCGGGACTAGCGGGGGCCAGAGCACAGATACGCAGTATTTT.

J is TRBJ1-3 and V is TRBV7-9, with 9 bases that match TRBD1. J lost 0 bases, V lost 4 bases, and 7 bases had no gene match. This CDR3 contains 17 residues. The V gene's germline CDR1 is SEHNR and CDR2 FQNEAQ (reference sequence). The CDR3 loop reads CASSSPGQGSSGNTIYF. The CDR3 DNA sequence: TGTGCCAGCAGCTCCCCCGGACAGGGGAGCTCTGGAAACACCATATATTTT.

The V and J genes are TRBV9 and TRBJ2-7; TRBD1 matches 8 bases. Losses at the gene ends were 0 bases for V and 6 bases for J; bases not matched to a gene: 5. CDR1 is SGDLS, CDR2 YYNGEE, per germline. The CDR3 runs to 14 residues. The CDR3 region has the DNA TGTGCCAGCAGCGTAGATCAGGGGGCGGCCGAGCAGTACTTC. It encodes CASSVDQGAAEQYF.

This sequence joins TRBV29-1 and TRBJ1-1; TRBD1 matches at 7 bases. The V segment lost 6 bases and the J segment 3 bases; nucleotides outside the gene matches: 7. Germline V gene sequence: CDR1 SQVTM, CDR2 ANQGSEA. The CDR3 runs to 13 residues. CDR3 nucleotide sequence: TGCAGCGTAACCAGGGGGTTTGACACTGAAGCTTTCTTT. It encodes CSVTRGFDTEAFF.